The 2 T cell receptor beta chains below come from one sample, sequenced in a study of metastatic and nonmetastatic thyroid tumors (dated by TCRdb to between 2020 and 2021). None of the patients had been given any treatment before thyroid surgery. Library preparation was by PCR. Sequencing was performed on an Illumina HiSeq 4000. Using fastp at Q25 and MiXCR, TCRdb reprocessed the public reads and kept productive beta chains. This sample gives 11,000 to 15,000 clones in total; roughly 27% of them show up just once. The leading ten clones occupy 9.5% to 13% of the sample. Material for sequencing was tumor tissue. The receptors derive from a female donor with papillary thyroid cancer or a benign thyroid nodule (not recorded which). Some clones in this sample may be carry-over from other donors' samples.

The chain couples TRBV6-1 to TRBJ2-7, with unresolved D. V lost 2 bases and J lost 1, with 6 bases in between. The germline gives CDR1 MNHNS, CDR2 SASEGT. This CDR3 contains 13 residues. DNA of the CDR3: TGTGCCAGCAGTGAAAGGGAATCCTACGAGCAGTACTTC. It specifies CASSERESYEQYF.

The sample holds many counts of this clone. The J gene is TRBJ1-4, the V gene TRBV11-1, with D unclear. The CDR3 is 16 amino acids. Germline CDR1 is SGHAT and CDR2 is FQDESV (reference sequence). Trimming stripped 4 bases from V and 3 bases from J, with 15 bases between. In DNA form, the CDR3 reads TGTGCCAGCAGCTCACGGGGAAATCGGGCTAATGAAAAACTGTTTTTT. Its translation: CASSSRGNRANEKLFF.